Below, one TCR beta chain is given with its context. Primers for the PCR totalled 60 Vbeta and 13 Jbeta. Sequencing used immunoSEQ multiplex PCR; TCRdb keeps in-frame clones, though not all of them. The sample has 130,000 to 150,000 clones. The data stem from a study of cytomegalovirus exposure and HLA in healthy donors. This CDR3 region has 13 residues. CDR1 and CDR2 (germline): MNHEY, SMNVEV (reference sequence). The V gene lost 6 bases and the J gene lost 1 base, with 10 bases spanning the gap. This TCR was sampled from a man in his forties or fifties in good health and CMV-seronegative. This chain joins TRBV27 and TRBJ2-7; D uncertain. Specimen: PBMCs. As DNA, the CDR3 is TGTGCCAGCAGCAATACTCTATCCTACGAGCAGTACTTC. Encoded protein: CASSNTLSYEQYF.